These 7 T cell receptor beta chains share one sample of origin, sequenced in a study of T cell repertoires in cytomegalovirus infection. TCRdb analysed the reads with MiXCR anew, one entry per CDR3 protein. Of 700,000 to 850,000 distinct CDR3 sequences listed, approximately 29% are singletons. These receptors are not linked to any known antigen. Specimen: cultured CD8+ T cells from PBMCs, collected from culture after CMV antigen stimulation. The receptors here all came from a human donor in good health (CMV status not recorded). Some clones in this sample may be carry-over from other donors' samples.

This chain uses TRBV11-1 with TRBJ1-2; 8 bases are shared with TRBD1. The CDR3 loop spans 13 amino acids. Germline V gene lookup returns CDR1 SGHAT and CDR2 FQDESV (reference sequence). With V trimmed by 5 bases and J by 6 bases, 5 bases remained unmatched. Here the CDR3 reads CASSPWTGNGYTF. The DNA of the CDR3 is TGTGCCAGCAGCCCGTGGACAGGGAATGGCTACACCTTC.

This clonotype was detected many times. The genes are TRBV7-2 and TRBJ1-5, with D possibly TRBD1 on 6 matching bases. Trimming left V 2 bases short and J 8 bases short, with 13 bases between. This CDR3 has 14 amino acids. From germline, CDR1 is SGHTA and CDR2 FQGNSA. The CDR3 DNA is TGTGCCAGCAGCTTAAACAGGGAAGGCGAGCCCCAGCATTTT. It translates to CASSLNREGEPQHF.

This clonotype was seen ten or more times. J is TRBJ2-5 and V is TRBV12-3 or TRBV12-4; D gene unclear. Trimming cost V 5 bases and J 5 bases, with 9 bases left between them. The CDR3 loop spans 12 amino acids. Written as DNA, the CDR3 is TGTGCCAGCAGTCCCCAAGGGGAGACCCAGTACTTC. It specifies CASSPQGETQYF.

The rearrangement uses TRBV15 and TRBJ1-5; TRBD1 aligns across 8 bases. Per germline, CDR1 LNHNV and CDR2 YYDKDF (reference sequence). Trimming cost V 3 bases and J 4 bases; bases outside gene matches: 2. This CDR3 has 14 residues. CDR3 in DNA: TGTGCCACCAGCAGTGACAGGGGTAATCAGCCCCAGCATTTT. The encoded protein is CATSSDRGNQPQHF.

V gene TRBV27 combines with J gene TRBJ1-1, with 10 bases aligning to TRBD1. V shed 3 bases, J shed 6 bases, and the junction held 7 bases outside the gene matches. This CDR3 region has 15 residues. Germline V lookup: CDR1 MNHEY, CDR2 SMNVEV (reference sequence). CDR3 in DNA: TGTGCCAGCAGTTTTCGGGACAGGGGAGCCCCTGAAGCTTTCTTT. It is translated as CASSFRDRGAPEAFF.

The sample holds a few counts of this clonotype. DNA for the CDR3: TGTGCCAGCAGCCAAGATTGGGGGACAGTTAATTCACCCCTCCACTTT. This gives the protein CASSQDWGTVNSPLHF. J is TRBJ1-6 and V is TRBV4-2; TRBD1 matches at 7 bases. This CDR3 spans 16 amino acids. Per the germline V gene, CDR1 is LGHNA and CDR2 is YNFKEQ. The V and J ends lost 0 bases and 6 bases, in that order; junction bases with no gene match: 5.

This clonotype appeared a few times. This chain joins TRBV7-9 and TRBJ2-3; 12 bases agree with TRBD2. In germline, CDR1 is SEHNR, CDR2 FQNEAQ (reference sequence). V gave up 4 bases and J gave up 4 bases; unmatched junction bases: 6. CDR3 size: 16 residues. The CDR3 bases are TGTGCCAGCAGCTGGCCTGGACTAGCGGGGCCAGATACGCAGTATTTT. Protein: CASSWPGLAGPDTQYF.